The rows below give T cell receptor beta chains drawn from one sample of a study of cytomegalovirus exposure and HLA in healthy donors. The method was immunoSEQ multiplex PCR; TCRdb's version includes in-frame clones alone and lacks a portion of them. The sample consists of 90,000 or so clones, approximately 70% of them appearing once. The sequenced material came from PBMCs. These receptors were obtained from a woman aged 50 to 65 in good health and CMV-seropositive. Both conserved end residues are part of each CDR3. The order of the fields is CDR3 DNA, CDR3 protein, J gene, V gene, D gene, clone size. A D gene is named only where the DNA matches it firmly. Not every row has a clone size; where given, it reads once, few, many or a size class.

CDR3nt: TGTGCCAGCAGCTGGACAGGGAGTGAGACCCAGTACTTC; CDR3aa: CASSWTGSETQYF; j_gene: TRBJ2-5; v_gene: TRBV7-9; d_gene: TRBD1; abundance: .
CDR3nt: TGTGCCAGCAGCCGGGGACTAGCGGCTAGCACAGATACGCAGTATTTT; CDR3aa: CASSRGLAASTDTQYF; j_gene: TRBJ2-3; v_gene: TRBV14; d_gene: TRBD2; abundance: .
CDR3nt: TGTGCTTTAAAGAAGACATACAACACCGGGGAGCTGTTTTTT; CDR3aa: CALKKTYNTGELFF; j_gene: TRBJ2-2; v_gene: TRBV7-2; d_gene: .; abundance: once
CDR3nt: TGTGCCAGTAGTAAACGACAGGGTGTGGCTTTCTTT; CDR3aa: CASSKRQGVAFF; j_gene: TRBJ1-1; v_gene: TRBV19; d_gene: TRBD1; abundance: .
CDR3nt: TGTGCCAGCAGCTTAGGCGAAGGGGCCACCCGATTTCAAGAGACCCAGTACTTC; CDR3aa: CASSLGEGATRFQETQYF; j_gene: TRBJ2-5; v_gene: TRBV11-2; d_gene: .; abundance: .
CDR3nt: TGTGCCAGCAGTTACTCCGGGACTAGAGGAGATACGCAGTATTTT; CDR3aa: CASSYSGTRGDTQYF; j_gene: TRBJ2-3; v_gene: TRBV6-6; d_gene: TRBD2; abundance: .
CDR3nt: TGTGCCAGCAGTGTATGGCTAGCGGGAGAGACCCAGTACTTC; CDR3aa: CASSVWLAGETQYF; j_gene: TRBJ2-5; v_gene: TRBV6-1; d_gene: TRBD2; abundance: .
CDR3nt: TGCGCCAGCACCACAGGGGGTGGGACAGATACGCAGTATTTT; CDR3aa: CASTTGGGTDTQYF; j_gene: TRBJ2-3; v_gene: TRBV5-1; d_gene: TRBD1; abundance: .
CDR3nt: TGTTCCAGCAGCTTAGATGCGGGGGGCTCCTACGAGCAGTACTTC; CDR3aa: CSSSLDAGGSYEQYF; j_gene: TRBJ2-7; v_gene: TRBV7-9; d_gene: TRBD2; abundance: .
CDR3nt: TGTGCCAGCAGTTACGGGCGGGAGGGCGGTGAGCAGTTCTTC; CDR3aa: CASSYGREGGEQFF; j_gene: TRBJ2-1; v_gene: TRBV6-5; d_gene: TRBD2; abundance: .
CDR3nt: TGCAGCGTTGAAGATCTCCGAGGGGGTGAGCAGTACTTC; CDR3aa: CSVEDLRGGEQYF; j_gene: TRBJ2-7; v_gene: TRBV29-1; d_gene: .; abundance: .
CDR3nt: TGTGCCAGCAGTCAGGGACAGCATCAGCCCCAGCATTTT; CDR3aa: CASSQGQHQPQHF; j_gene: TRBJ1-5; v_gene: TRBV7-9; d_gene: TRBD1; abundance: .
CDR3nt: TGTGCCAGCAGCTTAGAATCAGCCACGGGGGATGAGCAGTTCTTC; CDR3aa: CASSLESATGDEQFF; j_gene: TRBJ2-1; v_gene: TRBV7-2; d_gene: .; abundance: .
CDR3nt: TGTGCCAGCAGTTCCTATACCCCTGCGGGACAGGGTTTCGCTGAAGCTTTCTTT; CDR3aa: CASSSYTPAGQGFAEAFF; j_gene: TRBJ1-1; v_gene: TRBV28; d_gene: TRBD1; abundance: .
CDR3nt: TGTGCCAGCAGCCAAGTGTGGGACAGCTCCTACGAGCAGTACTTC; CDR3aa: CASSQVWDSSYEQYF; j_gene: TRBJ2-7; v_gene: TRBV4-2; d_gene: TRBD1; abundance: .
CDR3nt: TGTGCCAGCAGCCCGGCAGGGTTAGTCGAGCAGTACTTC; CDR3aa: CASSPAGLVEQYF; j_gene: TRBJ2-7; v_gene: TRBV5-4; d_gene: .; abundance: .
CDR3nt: TGTGCCAGCCGGGACAGGGTCCACGAGCAGTACTTC; CDR3aa: CASRDRVHEQYF; j_gene: TRBJ2-7; v_gene: TRBV28; d_gene: TRBD1; abundance: .
CDR3nt: TGTGCCAGCAGCCTAAAGACAGGGGAGCACGAGCAGTACTTC; CDR3aa: CASSLKTGEHEQYF; j_gene: TRBJ2-7; v_gene: TRBV12-1; d_gene: .; abundance: .
CDR3nt: TGTGCCAGCAGCTTCAGGGGGAGCACTGAAGCTTTCTTT; CDR3aa: CASSFRGSTEAFF; j_gene: TRBJ1-1; v_gene: TRBV5-8; d_gene: TRBD1; abundance: .
CDR3nt: TGTGCCAGTAGTATGCGAGGAGGGAGGGGTTACAATGAGCAGTTCTTC; CDR3aa: CASSMRGGRGYNEQFF; j_gene: TRBJ2-1; v_gene: TRBV19; d_gene: TRBD2; abundance: once